A single sample is the source of the 27 T cell receptor beta chains below, sequenced in a study of blood T cells in healthy people across ages (dated by TCRdb to 2013 to 2016). Library construction relied on 5' RACE. Instrument on record: Illumina HiSeq 2500. A second PCR of roughly 7 to 12 cycles was run with a J-beta primer mix and a sample-barcoded 5' primer. The raw public data were reprocessed by TCRdb itself: fastp quality trimming at Q25, MiXCR clonotype calling, in-frame beta chains only. Entries that share a CDR3 protein sequence are merged under the most common genes and DNA. The sample profile shows 650,000 to 1,000,000 distinct CDR3 sequences; around 36% of them were found once. 10% to 15% of the sample rests with the top ten. The sequenced sample consisted of blood. The receptors originated from a man younger than 35 in good health.

The gene calls are TRBV7-2 and TRBJ1-1, with TRBD1 as a possible D gene (5 bases). Trimming stripped 1 base from V and 1 base from J, with 10 bases between. Germline V gene lookup returns CDR1 SGHTA and CDR2 FQGNSA. CDR3 size: 15 residues. The CDR3, as DNA: TGTGCCAGCAGCTTAGGAGGGACGTCGAACACTGAAGCTTTCTTT. This encodes CASSLGGTSNTEAFF.

This clonotype was observed once. The chain combines TRBV4-3 with TRBJ2-2; TRBD2 matches at 8 bases. The CDR3 sequence is 15 residues long. Germline loops: CDR1 LGHNA, CDR2 YSLEER. With V trimmed by 8 bases and J by 5 bases, 10 bases remained unmatched. The CDR3 DNA is TGCGCCAGCGGCAGGCGGGGACTAGAGACCGGGGAGCTGTTTTTT. Translating gives CASGRRGLETGELFF.

This rearrangement joins TRBV9 to TRBJ1-6, with TRBD1 identical over 7 bases. The CDR3 runs to 15 residues. From germline, CDR1 is SGDLS and CDR2 YYNGEE. V was pared by 3 bases and J by 7 bases, with 7 bases of the junction left unmatched. CDR3 protein: CASSERTGGNSPLHF. For the CDR3, the DNA is TGTGCCAGCAGCGAGAGGACAGGCGGGAATTCACCCCTCCACTTT.

This clonotype has a handful of counts. This rearrangement joins TRBV7-9 to TRBJ1-1, with D perhaps matching TRBD1 (6 bases). V gave up 0 bases and J gave up 3 bases, with 14 bases separating them. Germline V gene sequence: CDR1 SEHNR, CDR2 FQNEAQ (reference sequence). The CDR3 has 16 residues. CDR3 loop: CASSLARGVTDTEAFF. The CDR3 nucleotides read TGTGCCAGCAGCTTAGCGAGGGGGGTAACGGACACTGAAGCTTTCTTT.

Regarding this clonotype: Possible read error: a much larger clone is one base away. V usage is TRBV5-1 and J usage is TRBJ1-2; TRBD1 matches 8 bases. The germline CDR1 and CDR2 sequences are SGHRS and YFSETQ. CDR3 length equals 14 residues. As DNA, the CDR3 is TGCGCCAGCAGCGATGGACAGGGAACCTATGGCTGCACCTTC. Its translation is CASSDGQGTYGCTF.

Many counts were recorded for this clonotype. The chain recombines TRBV20-1 with TRBJ2-5; TRBD1 is a possible D gene (5 bases). The ends were cut back, 3 bases at V and 4 bases at J, with 21 bases in the middle. The germline V gene has CDR1 DFQATT and CDR2 SNEGSKA (reference sequence). This CDR3 is built from 16 residues. The CDR3 DNA is TGCAGTGCTAGGACCGATTCCCCGGTAACAGGAGAGACCCAGTACTTC. Translation gives CSARTDSPVTGETQYF.

This clonotype was seen a few times. An end of the junction does not agree with germline; a read error may underlie this. The chain combines TRBV4-3 with TRBJ1-4; TRBD1 might be the D (5 bases). There are 16 residues in the CDR3. Germline-derived CDR1 and CDR2 are LGHNA and YSLEER. The DNA for the CDR3 is TGCGCCAGCAGTCAAGACAGATTAGGACAAAATGAAAAACTGTTTTTT. This gives the protein CASSQDRLGQNEKLFF.

This chain links TRBV7-9 with TRBJ2-7; 10 nucleotides line up with TRBD1. The CDR3 is made up of 16 amino acids. The V gene end was trimmed by 5 bases and the J gene end by 7 bases; junction bases not matched to a gene: 14. Germline V gives CDR1 SEHNR, CDR2 FQNEAQ (reference sequence). The CDR3 sequence: CASSPADRGHDNEQYF. CDR3 nucleotides: TGTGCCAGCAGCCCGGCCGACAGGGGGCATGACAATGAGCAGTACTTC.

The chain is built from TRBV20-1 and TRBJ2-1; tentatively, D is TRBD2 (6 bases). This CDR3 spans 13 amino acids. Trimming shortened V by 3 bases and J by 7 bases, and 13 bases separated the two germline ends. CDR1 is DFQATT, CDR2 SNEGSKA, per germline (reference sequence). CDR3 amino acids: CSASRPRGNEQFF. The CDR3 DNA is TGCAGTGCTAGTCGCCCTCGGGGGAATGAGCAGTTCTTC.

This clonotype was observed at least ten times. CDR3 region: CASSYLGLIDDTQYF. CDR3 in DNA: TGTGCCAGCAGTTATTTGGGACTTATTGACGATACGCAGTATTTT. This sequence joins TRBV6-5 and TRBJ2-3, with D perhaps TRBD2 (6 bases). Trimming cost V 3 bases and J 6 bases, with 16 bases left between them. CDR3 length equals 15 residues. Germline assignment: CDR1 MNHEY and CDR2 SVGAGI.

This clonotype was observed at least ten times. The chain has TRBV12-3 or TRBV12-4 and TRBJ2-5; 8 nucleotides line up with TRBD1. The CDR3 spans 16 residues. With 5 bases clipped from V and 2 bases from J, the junction kept 10 bases outside the gene matches. The CDR3 DNA reads as TGTGCCAGCAGTCCATCGTGGACAGGGCAGCAAGAGACCCAGTACTTC. Its translation is CASSPSWTGQQETQYF.

This clonotype has just one count. The rearrangement links TRBV5-5 to TRBJ1-1, with unresolved D. The V gene's germline CDR1 is SGHKS and CDR2 YYEKEE (reference sequence). The V end lost 3 bases, the J end lost 5 bases, and 14 bases lay between the germline ends. CDR3 length: 14 residues. This CDR3 is CASSSGRWGTEAFF. CDR3 in DNA: TGTGCCAGCAGCTCGGGGAGGTGGGGTACTGAAGCTTTCTTT. Based on the CDR3 plus reference TRBV5-5 and TRBJ1-1, the full variable domain is DAGVTQSPTHLIKTRGQQVTLRCSPISGHKSVSWYQQVLGQGPQFIFQYYEKEERGRGNFPDRFSARQFPNYSSELNVNALLLGDSALYLCASSSGRWGTEAFFGQGTRLTVV.

This clonotype was seen ten or more times. The chain joins TRBV6-2 or TRBV6-3 to TRBJ2-3; tentatively, D is TRBD2 (6 bases). Germline lookup yields CDR1 MNHEY and CDR2 SVGEGT. The V gene lost 6 bases and the J gene lost 6 bases, with 19 bases spanning the gap. CDR3 length equals 15 residues. Written as DNA, the CDR3 is TGTGCCAGCAGCCGGAACCCCCCTAGCGCTGATACGCAGTATTTT. Translation: CASSRNPPSADTQYF.

Of note for this clonotype: This may stem from a read error, because a much larger clone lies one nucleotide away. This sequence joins TRBV12-5 and TRBJ2-3, with 7 bases aligning to TRBD1. Per the germline V gene, CDR1 is LGHNT and CDR2 is FRNRAP. This CDR3 is built from 16 residues. For the CDR3, the DNA is TGTGCTAGTGCCCTCCCCAGGGGGAAAGTCACAGGTACGCAGTATTTT. Its protein is CASALPRGKVTGTQYF.

The count of this clonotype is one. This sequence joins TRBV6-6 and TRBJ1-1; the D gene is possibly TRBD1 (5 bases). Germline V gene data show CDR1 as MNHNY and CDR2 as SVGAGI (reference sequence). The CDR3 spans 13 residues. Trimming took off 6 bases at V and 7 bases at J, with 15 bases between the two ends. The DNA for the CDR3 is TGTGCCAGCAGCCATGGGTCGGGGGGTGAAGCTTTCTTT. Translation gives CASSHGSGGEAFF.

In this sample, this clonotype turned up a few times. A read error may account for a junction end that differs from germline. The chain is built from TRBV12-3 or TRBV12-4 and TRBJ1-6, with D possibly matching TRBD1 (6 bases). The CDR3 covers 17 residues. This chain's CDR3 is CASSFVPPGAYSSPLHF. CDR3 nucleotides: TGTGCCAGCAGTTTTGTCCCCCCGGGGGCTTATAGTTCACCCCTCCACTTT.

This clonotype appeared many times. CDR3 sequence: CASSHGGTEQFF. The CDR3 DNA reads TGTGCCAGCAGCCACGGGGGCACTGAGCAGTTCTTC. J is TRBJ2-1 and V is TRBV6-5, with D perhaps given as TRBD1 or TRBD2 (6 bases each). V dropped 6 bases and J dropped 9 bases, with 12 bases sitting between them. CDR1 and CDR2 (germline): MNHEY, SVGAGI. This CDR3 spans 12 amino acids.

At least ten counts were recorded for this clonotype. The chain joins TRBV7-3 to TRBJ2-1, with 9 bases matching TRBD2. V was pared by 5 bases and J by 6 bases, with 11 bases of the junction left unmatched. The CDR3 is made up of 16 amino acids. Per germline, CDR1 SGHTA and CDR2 FQGTGA. CDR3 sequence reads: CASSRQAGLASNEQFF. The CDR3 DNA follows: TGTGCCAGCAGCAGACAAGCGGGACTAGCTTCCAATGAGCAGTTCTTC.

The chain employs TRBV7-9 and TRBJ1-1, with D maybe TRBD1 (6 bases). Germline loops: CDR1 SEHNR, CDR2 FQNEAQ (reference sequence). This CDR3 has 14 amino acids. V lost 3 bases, J lost 3 bases, and 11 bases lay in between. This chain's CDR3 is CASSLGGADTEAFF. The CDR3 DNA reads as TGTGCCAGCAGCTTGGGGGGGGCGGACACTGAAGCTTTCTTT.

At least ten counts were recorded for this clonotype. The chain joins TRBV20-1 to TRBJ2-7; a possible D gene is TRBD1 (6 bases). The germline gives CDR1 DFQATT, CDR2 SNEGSKA (reference sequence). Trimming left V 1 base short and J 1 base short, with 11 bases between. This CDR3 comprises 14 residues. As DNA, the CDR3 is TGCAGTGCTAGAGGGCAGGGGATGTCCTACGAGCAGTACTTC. As protein: CSARGQGMSYEQYF.

The V gene is TRBV12-3 or TRBV12-4, the J gene TRBJ2-5; 9 bases agree with TRBD2. The CDR3 spans 15 residues. Unmatched junction bases numbered 13, after V lost 3 bases and J lost 11 bases. The chain's CDR3 is CASSFWAGGLNEQYF. In DNA form, the CDR3 reads TGTGCCAGCAGTTTTTGGGCGGGAGGGCTCAATGAGCAGTACTTC.

The CDR3 DNA sequence: TGTGCCAGCAGTTTGGGTGTACCTGAGCAGTTCTTC. Residues: CASSLGVPEQFF. This sequence joins TRBV6-2 or TRBV6-3 and TRBJ2-1; the D is unclear. The length of the CDR3 is 12 residues. Germline CDR1 is MNHEY and CDR2 is SVGEGT. Trimming took off 4 bases at V and 9 bases at J, with 10 bases between the two ends.

A word on this clonotype: One base away lies a much larger clone, so this may be a sequencing read error. V usage is TRBV7-2 and J usage is TRBJ2-7, with 9 nucleotides matching TRBD1. J was trimmed by 6 bases and V by 1 base; bases with no gene match: 10. Germline V gene data show CDR1 as SGHTA and CDR2 as FQGNSA. This CDR3 is 16 amino acids long. DNA for the CDR3: TGTGCCAGCAGCTTAGGTGGGACAGGGAGTCGGGGCGAGCAGTACTTC. Encoded protein: CASSLGGTGSRGEQYF.

This clonotype showed up just a few times. The gene calls are TRBV6-5 and TRBJ1-2; D call uncertain. CDR1 is MNHEY and CDR2 is SVGAGI in the germline V gene. Trimming pared 2 bases from V and 0 bases from J, leaving 10 bases between. This CDR3 is 15 amino acids long. The CDR3 region has the DNA TGTGCCAGCAGTTACGCGGCAGGAGCTAACTATGGCTACACCTTC. Encoded protein: CASSYAAGANYGYTF.

V gene TRBV5-1 combines with J gene TRBJ2-5, with 11 bases that match TRBD1. V lost 3 bases to trimming and J lost 11 bases; unmatched junction nucleotides: 9. Germline lookup yields CDR1 SGHRS and CDR2 YFSETQ. The CDR3 runs to 14 residues. The CDR3 DNA reads as TGCGCCAGCAGCTCGGGGACAGGGGGGCCTGAGCAGTACTTC. It yields the protein CASSSGTGGPEQYF.

As concerns this clonotype: A much larger clone differs by one base, so this may be a read error. The rearrangement uses TRBV12-3 or TRBV12-4 and TRBJ2-3; D is unresolved. The CDR3 extends over 12 amino acids. The DNA for the CDR3 is TGTGCCGGCAGTTTGATCACAGATACGCAGTATTTT. This sequence encodes CAGSLITDTQYF.

This rearrangement joins TRBV6-1 to TRBJ2-3; D remains unclear. Germline-derived CDR1 and CDR2 are MNHNS and SASEGT. Trimming shortened V by 1 base and J by 7 bases, and 9 bases separated the two germline ends. The CDR3 extends over 13 amino acids. The CDR3 DNA reads TGTGCCAGCAGTGAAGATGGCCCCCATACGCAGTATTTT. It encodes CASSEDGPHTQYF.